This T cell receptor (beta chain) was identified during a study of cytomegalovirus exposure and HLA in healthy donors. Whole-study results and caveats: It was likely that a cluster of highly shared sequence variants was a sequencing artifact. The study carried out a later analysis of TCR beta sequences. It associated roughly 17,000 of them with specific HLA alleles at a false discovery rate of 0.05.

It was with 60 Vbeta and 13 Jbeta primers that the PCR ran. Profiling relied on immunoSEQ multiplex PCR, and the TCRdb table lists in-frame clones only, not all of them. The sample lists around 80,000 clones, approximately 67% occurring once. Germline V lookup: CDR1 GTSNPN, CDR2 SVGIG (reference sequence). The junction had 6 bases not matched to a gene; V was cut back by 3 bases and J by 0 bases. This CDR3 comprises 17 residues. This clone turned up a few times. The antigen is unknown. This chain joins TRBV30 and TRBJ2-6, with 9 positions matching TRBD1. Sequenced: PBMCs. This sequence was found in a male donor in good health and CMV-seropositive. CDR3 in DNA: TGTGCCTGGAGGAGGGACAGGGCCCTCTCTGGGGCCAACGTCCTGACTTTC. It specifies CAWRRDRALSGANVLTF.